This record covers a single T cell receptor (beta chain). The antigen remains unidentified. Clinicians diagnosed patients from clinical symptoms, serum thyroxine and TRAb, thyroid ultrasound and orbital computed tomography. PBMCs were sourced from more than 7.5 ml fresh peripheral blood. This sample is part of a study of T cells in Graves' hyperthyroidism and ophthalmopathy. Study-wide results and caveats: The blood repertoire included most of the expanded thyroid clonotypes above 0.001. Ophthalmopathy was predicted by the model a median of approximately 6 months ahead of onset.

RNA transcripts provided the source from which TCR beta CDR3 regions were amplified. The primer set for the first-round RT-PCR of the TCR CDR3 was HTBI. MiXCR, applied by TCRdb to the multiplex PCR reads, yields one record per CDR3 protein. The sample holds hundreds of thousands of distinct CDR3 sequences, about 14% seen once. The source is a woman aged 50 to 60 with Graves' ophthalmopathy. The sequenced sample was blood.

CDR3 region: CSARQRNINTEAFF. CDR3 nucleotide sequence: TGCAGTGCTAGACAGCGAAACATAAACACTGAAGCTTTCTTT. The chain employs TRBV20-1 and TRBJ1-1; D unresolved. The CDR3 sequence is 14 residues long. V lost 2 bases, J lost 2 bases, and 12 bases lay in between. Germline CDR1 and CDR2: DFQATT and SNEGSKA (reference sequence).